This is a list of T cell receptor beta chains from one sample in a study of blood T cell repertoires in COVID-19. Here immunoSEQ multiplex PCR was the method, and the copy in TCRdb shows in-frame clones only, minus some. This table holds about 100,000 clones, about 89% found once. The source material was peripheral blood. These TCRs come from a man in his fifties with active COVID-19. CDR3s include the opening cysteine and the closing phenylalanine or tryptophan. Fields, in order: D gene, J gene, clone size, V gene, CDR3 DNA, CDR3 protein. The D gene is left open where the match is weak. Rows may omit the clone size; those that give it use once, few, many or a size class.

>.|TRBJ1-5|.|TRBV5-8
TGTGCCAGCAGCTTGCACCAGGCTGTGGATAGCAATCAGCCCCAGCATTTT
CASSLHQAVDSNQPQHF
>.|TRBJ1-1|.|TRBV29-1
TGCAGCGTTGAAATCCAGGGTGTCACTGAAGCTTTCTTT
CSVEIQGVTEAFF
>.|TRBJ1-1|.|TRBV30
TGTGCCTGGAGTAGACAGCCGAACACTGAAGCTTTCTTT
CAWSRQPNTEAFF
>TRBD1|TRBJ2-7|.|TRBV5-1
TGCGCCAGCAGCCCGGACAGGGCCCGTAACGAGCAGTACTTC
CASSPDRARNEQYF
>.|TRBJ2-1|once|TRBV6-5
TGTGCCAGCAGTTACTACGGGAATGAGCAGTTCTTC
CASSYYGNEQFF
>.|TRBJ2-7|.|TRBV4-1
TGCGCCAGCAGCCCAACCTCGGCCTACGAGCAGTACTTC
CASSPTSAYEQYF
>.|TRBJ1-3|.|TRBV18
TGTGCCAGCTCACTACGTTCGGAGGGCTCTGGAAACACCATATATTTT
CASSLRSEGSGNTIYF
>TRBD2|TRBJ2-1|.|TRBV3-1/TRBV3-2
TGTGCCAGCTTTGGCGGGAGGGCGGGTGAGCAGTTCTTC
CASFGGRAGEQFF
>TRBD2|TRBJ2-1|.|TRBV11-2
TGTGCCAGCAGCTTTAAAGCGGGAGGGTCCTACAATGAGCAGTTCTTC
CASSFKAGGSYNEQFF
>.|TRBJ1-2|.|TRBV19
TGTGCCAGTAGTATAGGGAGACCCTCTAACTATGGCTACACCTTC
CASSIGRPSNYGYTF
>TRBD1|TRBJ1-5|.|TRBV19
TGTGCCAGTACAATCGGACAGGGTGGGAATCAGCCCCAGCATTTT
CASTIGQGGNQPQHF
>TRBD1|TRBJ2-4|.|TRBV20-1
TGCAGTGCCCCGACAGGGAACATTCAGTACTTC
CSAPTGNIQYF
>TRBD2|TRBJ2-3|.|TRBV11-2
TGTGCCAGCAGCCCTGGACTAGCGGGGGGGTACACAGATACGCAGTATTTT
CASSPGLAGGYTDTQYF
>.|TRBJ2-1|.|TRBV5-1
TGCGCCAGCAGCTTGGGCGGGGGCTACTACAATGAGCAGTTCTTC
CASSLGGGYYNEQFF